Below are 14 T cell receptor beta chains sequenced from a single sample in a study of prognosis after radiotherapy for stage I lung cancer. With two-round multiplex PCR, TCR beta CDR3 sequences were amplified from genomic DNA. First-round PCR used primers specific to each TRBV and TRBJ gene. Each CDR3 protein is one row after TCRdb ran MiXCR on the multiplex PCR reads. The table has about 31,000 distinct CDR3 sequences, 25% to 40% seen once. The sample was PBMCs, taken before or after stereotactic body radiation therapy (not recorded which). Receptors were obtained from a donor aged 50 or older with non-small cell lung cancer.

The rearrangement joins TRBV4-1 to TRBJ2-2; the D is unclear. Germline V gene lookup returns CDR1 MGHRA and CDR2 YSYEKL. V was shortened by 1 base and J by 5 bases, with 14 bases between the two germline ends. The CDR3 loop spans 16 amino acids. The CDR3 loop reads CASSQGCCRGTGELFF. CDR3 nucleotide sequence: TGCGCCAGCAGCCAAGGATGCTGTCGTGGAACCGGGGAGCTGTTTTTT.

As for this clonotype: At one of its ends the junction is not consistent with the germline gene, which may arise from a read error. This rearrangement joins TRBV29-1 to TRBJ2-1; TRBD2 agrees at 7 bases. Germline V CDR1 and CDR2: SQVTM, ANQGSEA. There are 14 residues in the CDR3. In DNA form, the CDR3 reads TGCAGCGTGAAGACTAGCTGGTCCTACAATGGGCAGTTCTTC. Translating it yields CSVKTSWSYNGQFF.

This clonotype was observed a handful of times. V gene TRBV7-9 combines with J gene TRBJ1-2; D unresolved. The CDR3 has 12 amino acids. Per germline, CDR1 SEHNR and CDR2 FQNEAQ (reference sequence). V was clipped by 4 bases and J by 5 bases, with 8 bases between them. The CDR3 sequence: CASSSQPYGYTF. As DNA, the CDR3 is TGTGCCAGCAGCTCTCAGCCTTATGGCTACACCTTC.

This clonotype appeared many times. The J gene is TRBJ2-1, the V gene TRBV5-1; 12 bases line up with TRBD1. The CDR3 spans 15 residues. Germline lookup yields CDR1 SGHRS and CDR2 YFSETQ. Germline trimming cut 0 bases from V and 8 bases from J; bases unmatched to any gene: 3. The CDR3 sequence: CASSLGGTGGDEQFF. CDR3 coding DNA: TGCGCCAGCAGCTTGGGCGGGACAGGGGGCGATGAGCAGTTCTTC.

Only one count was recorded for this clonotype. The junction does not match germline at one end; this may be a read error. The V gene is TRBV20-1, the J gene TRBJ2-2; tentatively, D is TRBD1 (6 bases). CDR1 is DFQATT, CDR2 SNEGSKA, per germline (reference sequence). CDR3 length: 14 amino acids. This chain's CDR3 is CSAGQWMGTGDLFF. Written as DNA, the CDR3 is TGCAGTGCTGGACAGTGGATGGGGACCGGGGATCTGTTTTTT.

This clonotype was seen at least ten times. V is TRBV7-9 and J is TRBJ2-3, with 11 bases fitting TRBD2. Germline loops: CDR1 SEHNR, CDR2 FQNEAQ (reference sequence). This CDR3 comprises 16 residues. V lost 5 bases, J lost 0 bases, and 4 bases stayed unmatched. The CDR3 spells CASSGLAGGSTDTQYF. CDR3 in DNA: TGTGCCAGCAGCGGGTTAGCGGGAGGGAGCACAGATACGCAGTATTTT.

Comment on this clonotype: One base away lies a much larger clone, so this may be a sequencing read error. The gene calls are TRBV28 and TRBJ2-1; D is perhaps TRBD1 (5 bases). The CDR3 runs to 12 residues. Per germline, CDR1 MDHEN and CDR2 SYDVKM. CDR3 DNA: TGTGCCAGCACCACCCAGGGCAATAAGCAGTTCTTC. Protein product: CASTTQGNKQFF.

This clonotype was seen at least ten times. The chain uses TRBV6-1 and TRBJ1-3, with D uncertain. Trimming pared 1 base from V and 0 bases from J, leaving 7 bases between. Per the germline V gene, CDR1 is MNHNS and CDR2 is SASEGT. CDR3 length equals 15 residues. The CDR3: CASSEGGFSGNTIYF. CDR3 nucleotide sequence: TGTGCCAGCAGTGAAGGGGGATTCTCTGGAAACACCATATATTTT.

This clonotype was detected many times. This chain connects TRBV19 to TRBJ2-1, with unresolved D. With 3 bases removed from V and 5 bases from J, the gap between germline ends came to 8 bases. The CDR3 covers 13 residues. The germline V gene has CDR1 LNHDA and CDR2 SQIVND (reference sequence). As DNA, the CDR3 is TGTGCCAGTAGTATCACACCGAACAATGAGCAGTTCTTC. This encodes CASSITPNNEQFF.

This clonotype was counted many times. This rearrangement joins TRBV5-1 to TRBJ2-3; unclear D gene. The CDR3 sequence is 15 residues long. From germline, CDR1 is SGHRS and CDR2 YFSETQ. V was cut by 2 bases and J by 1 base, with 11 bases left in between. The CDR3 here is CASSFRPWGTDTQYF. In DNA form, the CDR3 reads TGCGCCAGCAGCTTTCGCCCATGGGGCACAGATACGCAGTATTTT.

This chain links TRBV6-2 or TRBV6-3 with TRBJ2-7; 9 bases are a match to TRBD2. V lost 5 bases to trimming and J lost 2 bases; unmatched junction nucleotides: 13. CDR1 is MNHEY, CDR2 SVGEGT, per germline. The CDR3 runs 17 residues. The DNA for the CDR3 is TGTGCCAGCAGTGACGAGAAGCGGGGGGCCCTGGCCTACGAGCAGTACTTC. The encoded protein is CASSDEKRGALAYEQYF.

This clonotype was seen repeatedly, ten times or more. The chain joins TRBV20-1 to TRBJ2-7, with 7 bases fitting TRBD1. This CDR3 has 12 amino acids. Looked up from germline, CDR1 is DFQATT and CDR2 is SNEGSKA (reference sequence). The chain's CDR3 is CSSTPRGSEQYF. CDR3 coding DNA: TGCAGCTCCACCCCCAGGGGGAGCGAGCAGTACTTC.

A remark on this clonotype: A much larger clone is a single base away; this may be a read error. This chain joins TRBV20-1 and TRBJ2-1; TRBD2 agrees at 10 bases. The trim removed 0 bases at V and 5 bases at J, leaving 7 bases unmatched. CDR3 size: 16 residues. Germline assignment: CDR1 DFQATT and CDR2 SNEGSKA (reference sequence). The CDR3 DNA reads TGCAGTGCTAGAGATGGTCTAGCGGGAGTGCACAATGAGCAGTTCTTC. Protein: CSARDGLAGVHNEQFF.

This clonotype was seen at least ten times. The CDR3 DNA follows: TGTGCCAGCAGCAGGTACGGGAATTACAGAGGGGAGCTGTTTTTT. Its translation is CASSRYGNYRGELFF. The chain joins TRBV5-6 to TRBJ2-2; weak D call: TRBD2 (5 bases). Trimming took 4 bases from V and 8 from J, leaving 18 bases between them. The CDR3 extends over 15 amino acids. Germline CDR1 SGHDT, CDR2 YYEEEE.